The sequence of this T cell receptor beta chain was determined in a study of blood T cell repertoires in COVID-19. In the source study's methods: Amplified reference gene primers provided the basis for estimating nucleated cell counts. TCRdb's table, derived via immunoSEQ multiplex PCR, lists solely in-frame clones and lacks some. D and trimming were read from the DNA, whereas the V and J calls and clone size are those reported in that table. The table records 60,000 or so clones, about 90% of them present only once. This clone was seen once. Trimming left V 0 bases short and J 8 bases short, with 10 bases between. CDR3 size: 13 residues. The germline gives CDR1 SEHNR, CDR2 FQNEAQ (reference sequence).

The receptor was derived from a man in his sixties with active or convalescent COVID-19. The chain carries TRBV7-9 and TRBJ1-2; no definite D call. The material sequenced was peripheral blood. CDR3: CASSLANIGGYTF. The CDR3 bases are TGTGCCAGCAGCTTAGCGAACATCGGGGGCTACACCTTC. The variable domain in full, with the rest retrieved from reference TRBV7-9 and TRBJ1-2, is DTGVSQNPRHKITKRGQNVTFRCDPISEHNRLYWYRQTLGQGPEFLTYFQNEAQLEKSRLLSDRFSAERPKGSFSTLEIQRTEQGDSAMYLCASSLANIGGYTFGSGTRLTVV.